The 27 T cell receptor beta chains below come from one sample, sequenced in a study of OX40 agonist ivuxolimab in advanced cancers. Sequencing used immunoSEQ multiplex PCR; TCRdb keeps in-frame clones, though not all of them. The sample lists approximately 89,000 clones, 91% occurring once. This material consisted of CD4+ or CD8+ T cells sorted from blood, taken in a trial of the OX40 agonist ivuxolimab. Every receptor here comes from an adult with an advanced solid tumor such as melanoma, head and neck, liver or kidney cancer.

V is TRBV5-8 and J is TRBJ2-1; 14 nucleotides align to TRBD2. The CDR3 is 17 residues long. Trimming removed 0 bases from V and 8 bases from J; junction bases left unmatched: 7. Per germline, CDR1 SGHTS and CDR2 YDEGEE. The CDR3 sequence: CASSLVSGTSGRHEQFF. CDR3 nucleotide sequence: TGTGCCAGCAGCTTGGTCTCCGGGACTAGCGGGAGACATGAGCAGTTCTTC. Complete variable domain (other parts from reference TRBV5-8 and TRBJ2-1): EAGVTQSPTHLIKTRGQQATLRCSPISGHTSVYWYQQALGLGLQFLLWYDEGEERNRGNFPPRFSGRQFPNYSSELNVNALELEDSALYLCASSLVSGTSGRHEQFFGPGTRLTVL.

This CDR3 is CASSIDRANTGELFF. In DNA form, the CDR3 reads TGTGCCAGCAGCATCGACAGGGCGAACACCGGGGAGCTGTTTTTT. The chain combines TRBV5-4 with TRBJ2-2, with 7 bases lining up with TRBD1. The germline V gene encodes CDR1 SGHNT and CDR2 YYREEE (reference sequence). The CDR3 totals 15 residues. J gave up 0 bases and V 4 bases, and 3 bases lay outside the gene matches.

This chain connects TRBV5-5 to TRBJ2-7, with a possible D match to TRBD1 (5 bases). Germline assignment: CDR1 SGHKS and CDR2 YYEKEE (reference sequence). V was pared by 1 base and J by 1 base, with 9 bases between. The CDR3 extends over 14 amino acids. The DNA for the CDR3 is TGTGCCAGCAGCTTGATGGGGCCTTCCTACGAGCAGTACTTC. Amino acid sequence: CASSLMGPSYEQYF.

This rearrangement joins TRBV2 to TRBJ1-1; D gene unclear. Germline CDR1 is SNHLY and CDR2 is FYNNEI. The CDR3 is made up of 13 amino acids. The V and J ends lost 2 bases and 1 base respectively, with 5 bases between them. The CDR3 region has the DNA TGTGCCAGCAGTGAAATGGGGAACACTGAAGCTTTCTTT. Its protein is CASSEMGNTEAFF.

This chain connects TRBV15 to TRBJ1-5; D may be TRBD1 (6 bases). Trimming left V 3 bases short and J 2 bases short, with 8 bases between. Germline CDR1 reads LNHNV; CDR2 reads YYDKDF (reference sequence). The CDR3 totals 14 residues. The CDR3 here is CATSRTGGNQPQHF. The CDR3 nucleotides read TGTGCCACCAGCAGGACAGGAGGCAATCAGCCCCAGCATTTT.

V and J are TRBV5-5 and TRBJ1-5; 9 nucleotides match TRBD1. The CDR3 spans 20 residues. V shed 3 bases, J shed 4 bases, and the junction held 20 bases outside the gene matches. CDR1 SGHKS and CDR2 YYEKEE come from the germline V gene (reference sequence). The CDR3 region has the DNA TGTGCCAGCAGCTCCTTTTTGCTGGGACAGGGCCCCACAATGAATCAGCCCCAGCATTTT. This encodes CASSSFLLGQGPTMNQPQHF.

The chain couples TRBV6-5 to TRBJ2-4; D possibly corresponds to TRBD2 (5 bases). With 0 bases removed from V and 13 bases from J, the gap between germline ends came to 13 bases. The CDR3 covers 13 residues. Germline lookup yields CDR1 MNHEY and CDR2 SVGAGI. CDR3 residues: CASSYSLAGNQYF. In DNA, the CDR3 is TGTGCCAGCAGTTACTCGCTTGCGGGCAACCAGTACTTC.

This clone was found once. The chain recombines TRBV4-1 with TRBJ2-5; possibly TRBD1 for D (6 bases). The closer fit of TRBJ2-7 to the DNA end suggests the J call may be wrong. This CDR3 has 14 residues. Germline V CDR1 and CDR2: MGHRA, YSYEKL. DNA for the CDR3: TGCGCCAGCAGCCAAGGGGTACAGGGATACGAGCAGTACTTC. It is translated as CASSQGVQGYEQYF.

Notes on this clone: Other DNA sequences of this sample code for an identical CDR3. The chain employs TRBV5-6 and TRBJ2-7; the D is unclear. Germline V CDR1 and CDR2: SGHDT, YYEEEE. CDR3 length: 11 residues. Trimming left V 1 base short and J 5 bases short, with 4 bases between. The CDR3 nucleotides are TGTGCCAGCAGCTTGCTAGACGAGCAGTACTTC. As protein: CASSLLDEQYF.

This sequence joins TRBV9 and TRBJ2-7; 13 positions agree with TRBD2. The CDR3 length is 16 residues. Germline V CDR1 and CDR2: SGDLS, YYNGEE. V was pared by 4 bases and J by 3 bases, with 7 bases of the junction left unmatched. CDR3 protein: CASSPRTSGSIYEQYF. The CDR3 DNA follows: TGTGCCAGCAGCCCGCGGACTAGCGGGAGTATCTACGAGCAGTACTTC.

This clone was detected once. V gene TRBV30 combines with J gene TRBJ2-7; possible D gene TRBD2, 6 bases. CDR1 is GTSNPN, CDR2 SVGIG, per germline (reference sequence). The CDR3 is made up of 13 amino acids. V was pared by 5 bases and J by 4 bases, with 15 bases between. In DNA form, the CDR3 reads TGTGCCTGGGCATGGGGACTTCAATACGAGCAGTACTTC. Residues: CAWAWGLQYEQYF. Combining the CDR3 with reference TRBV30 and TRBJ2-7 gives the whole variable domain SQTIHQWPATLVQPVGSPLSLECTVEGTSNPNLYWYRQAAGRGLQLLFYSVGIGQISSEVPQNLSASRPQDRQFILSSKKLLLSDSGFYLCAWAWGLQYEQYFGPGTRLTVT.

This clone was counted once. DNA of the CDR3: TGCGCCAGCAGCACGGGGCTTCTGAACTATGGCTACACCTTC. Amino acids: CASSTGLLNYGYTF. This chain joins TRBV5-1 and TRBJ1-2, with a tentative D call TRBD1 (5 bases). Germline V gives CDR1 SGHRS, CDR2 YFSETQ. The ends were cut back, 4 bases at V and 2 bases at J, with 12 bases in the middle. The CDR3 covers 14 residues.

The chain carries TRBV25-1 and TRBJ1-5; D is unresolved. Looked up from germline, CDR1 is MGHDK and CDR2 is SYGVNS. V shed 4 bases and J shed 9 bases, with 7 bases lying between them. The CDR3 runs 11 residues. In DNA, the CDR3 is TGTGCCAGCAGTGGGGGTGGGCCCCAGCATTTT. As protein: CASSGGGPQHF.

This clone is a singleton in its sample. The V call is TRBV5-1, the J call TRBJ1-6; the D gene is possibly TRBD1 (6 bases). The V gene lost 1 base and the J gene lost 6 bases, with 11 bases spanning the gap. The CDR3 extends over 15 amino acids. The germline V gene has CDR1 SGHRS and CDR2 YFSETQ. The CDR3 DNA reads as TGCGCCAGCAGCTTGTACGGGACACTTAATTCACCCCTCCACTTT. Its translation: CASSLYGTLNSPLHF. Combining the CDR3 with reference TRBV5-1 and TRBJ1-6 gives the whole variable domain KAGVTQTPRYLIKTRGQQVTLSCSPISGHRSVSWYQQTPGQGLQFLFEYFSETQRNKGNFPGRFSGRQFSNSRSEMNVSTLELGDSALYLCASSLYGTLNSPLHFGNGTRLTVT.

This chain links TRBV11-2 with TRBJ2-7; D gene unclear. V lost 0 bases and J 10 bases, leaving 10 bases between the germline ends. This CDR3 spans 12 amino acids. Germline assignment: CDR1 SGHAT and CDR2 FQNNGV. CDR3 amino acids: CASSLERIGQYF. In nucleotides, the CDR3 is TGTGCCAGCAGCTTAGAGAGAATAGGTCAGTACTTC.

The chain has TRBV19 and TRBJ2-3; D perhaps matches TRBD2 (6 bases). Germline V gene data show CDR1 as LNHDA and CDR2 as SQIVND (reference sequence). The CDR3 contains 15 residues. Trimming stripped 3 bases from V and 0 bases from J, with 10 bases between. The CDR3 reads CASSISGTSTDTQYF. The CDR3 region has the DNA TGTGCCAGTAGTATCTCCGGGACTAGCACAGATACGCAGTATTTT.

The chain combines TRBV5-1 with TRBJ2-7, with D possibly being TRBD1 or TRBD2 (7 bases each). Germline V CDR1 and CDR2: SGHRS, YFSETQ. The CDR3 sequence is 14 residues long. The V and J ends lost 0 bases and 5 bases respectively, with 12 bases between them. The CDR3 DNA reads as TGCGCCAGCAGCTTGGGGCAGGGGGGGGACGAGCAGTACTTC. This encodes CASSLGQGGDEQYF.

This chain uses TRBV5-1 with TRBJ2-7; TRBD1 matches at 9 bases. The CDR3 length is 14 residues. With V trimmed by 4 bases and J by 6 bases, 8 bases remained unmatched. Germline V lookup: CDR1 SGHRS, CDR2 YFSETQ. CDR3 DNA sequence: TGCGCCAGCAGCCTGGGACAGGGCACTGGCGAGCAGTACTTC. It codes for CASSLGQGTGEQYF.

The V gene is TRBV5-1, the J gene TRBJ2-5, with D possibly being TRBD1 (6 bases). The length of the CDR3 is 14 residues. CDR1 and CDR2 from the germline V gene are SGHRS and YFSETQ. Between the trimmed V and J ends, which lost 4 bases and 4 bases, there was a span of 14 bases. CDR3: CASSPPVGAETQYF. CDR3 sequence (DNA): TGCGCCAGCAGCCCACCCGTGGGGGCAGAGACCCAGTACTTC.

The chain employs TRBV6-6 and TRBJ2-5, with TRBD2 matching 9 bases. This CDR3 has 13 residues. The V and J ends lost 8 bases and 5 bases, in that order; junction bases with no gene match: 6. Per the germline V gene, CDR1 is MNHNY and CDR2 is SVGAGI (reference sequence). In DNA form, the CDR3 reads TGTGCCAGCGGCGGGAGGGCGGGGGAGACCCAGTACTTC. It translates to CASGGRAGETQYF.

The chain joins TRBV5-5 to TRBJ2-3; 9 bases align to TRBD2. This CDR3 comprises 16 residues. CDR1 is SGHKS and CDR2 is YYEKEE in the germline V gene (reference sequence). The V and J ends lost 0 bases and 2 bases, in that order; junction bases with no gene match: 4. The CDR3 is CASSLELAGVTDTQYF. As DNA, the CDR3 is TGTGCCAGCAGCTTGGAACTAGCGGGTGTCACAGATACGCAGTATTTT.

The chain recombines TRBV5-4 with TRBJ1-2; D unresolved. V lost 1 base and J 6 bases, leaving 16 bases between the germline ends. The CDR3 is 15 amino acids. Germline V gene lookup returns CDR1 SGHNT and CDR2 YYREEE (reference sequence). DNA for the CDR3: TGTGCCAGCAGCTTGATTTCTCCCAACTCCGATGGCTACACCTTC. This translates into CASSLISPNSDGYTF.

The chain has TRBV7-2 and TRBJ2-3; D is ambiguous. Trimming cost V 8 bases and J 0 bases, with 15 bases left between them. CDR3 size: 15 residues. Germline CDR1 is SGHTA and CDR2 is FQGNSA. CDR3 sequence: CASGKYQPSTDTQYF. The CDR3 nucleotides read TGTGCCAGCGGGAAATATCAGCCAAGCACAGATACGCAGTATTTT.

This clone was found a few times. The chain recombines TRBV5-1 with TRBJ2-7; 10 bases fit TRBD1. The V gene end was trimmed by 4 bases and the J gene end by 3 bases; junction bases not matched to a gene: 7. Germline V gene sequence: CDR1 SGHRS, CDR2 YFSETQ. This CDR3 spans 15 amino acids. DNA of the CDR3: TGCGCCAGCAGCCCTATGACAGGGGGCATCTACGAGCAGTACTTC. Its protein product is CASSPMTGGIYEQYF. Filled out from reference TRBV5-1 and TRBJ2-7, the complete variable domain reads KAGVTQTPRYLIKTRGQQVTLSCSPISGHRSVSWYQQTPGQGLQFLFEYFSETQRNKGNFPGRFSGRQFSNSRSEMNVSTLELGDSALYLCASSPMTGGIYEQYFGPGTRLTVT.

DNA for the CDR3: TGTGCCAGCACCCCTGGGTGGGGGAAAATGAACACTGAAGCTTTCTTT. This translates into CASTPGWGKMNTEAFF. The J gene is TRBJ1-1, the V gene TRBV11-2, with D possibly matching TRBD1 (5 bases). CDR3 length: 16 residues. Germline loops: CDR1 SGHAT, CDR2 FQNNGV. V lost 7 bases, J lost 0 bases, and 18 bases lay in between.

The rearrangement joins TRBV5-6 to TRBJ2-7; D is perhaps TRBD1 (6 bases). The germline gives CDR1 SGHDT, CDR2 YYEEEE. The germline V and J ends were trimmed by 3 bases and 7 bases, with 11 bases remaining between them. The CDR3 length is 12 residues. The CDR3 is CASSSTGWEQYF. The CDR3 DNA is TGTGCCAGCAGCTCAACAGGGTGGGAGCAGTACTTC.

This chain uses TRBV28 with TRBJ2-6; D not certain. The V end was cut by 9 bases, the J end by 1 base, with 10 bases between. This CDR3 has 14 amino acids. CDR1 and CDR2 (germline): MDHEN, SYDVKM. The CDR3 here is CASSRYSGANVLTF. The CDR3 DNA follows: TGTGCCAGTAGTAGATATTCTGGGGCCAACGTCCTGACTTTC.